Shown below are 26 T cell receptor beta chains from a single sample sequenced in a study of T cell clonotyping in hematopoietic cell transplantation. Time point in this sample: recipient sample about 28 days before transplant, after cytoreduction. The data were produced by immunoSEQ multiplex PCR, yet TCRdb's version contains in-frame clones alone and is incomplete. The sample has about 5,100 clones, approximately 30% seen once. Sequenced here: peripheral blood mononuclear cells, sampled before stem cell transplant. The receptors derive from a man aged 45-60 years with myelofibrosis. Some clones in this sample may be carry-over from other donors' samples.

V gene TRBV30 combines with J gene TRBJ1-2; no firm D call. The length of the CDR3 is 13 residues. Germline assignment: CDR1 GTSNPN and CDR2 SVGIG (reference sequence). Trimming cost V 0 bases and J 2 bases, with 7 bases left between them. CDR3 sequence reads: CAWSVRENYGYTF. In DNA, the CDR3 is TGTGCCTGGAGTGTACGGGAAAACTATGGCTACACCTTC.

The chain joins TRBV6-5 to TRBJ1-1; no clear D. Germline V gene lookup returns CDR1 MNHEY and CDR2 SVGAGI. There are 13 residues in the CDR3. The ends were cut back, 2 bases at V and 6 bases at J, with 10 bases in the middle. The CDR3 region is CASSYTKGSEAFF. CDR3 DNA sequence: TGTGCCAGCAGTTACACTAAAGGTTCTGAAGCTTTCTTT.

This clone showed up just a few times. V gene TRBV4-3 combines with J gene TRBJ1-1; D unclear. The CDR3 spans 16 residues. The V end was cut by 2 bases, the J end by 0 bases, with 13 bases between. Germline V gene sequence: CDR1 LGHNA, CDR2 YSLEER. The CDR3, as DNA: TGCGCCAGCAGCCAAAGTTCGGCGGGTATGAACACTGAAGCTTTCTTT. Its protein product is CASSQSSAGMNTEAFF.

The chain employs TRBV30 and TRBJ2-7; 8 bases are shared with TRBD1. Germline V gene lookup returns CDR1 GTSNPN and CDR2 SVGIG (reference sequence). The CDR3 totals 14 residues. The V segment lost 3 bases and the J segment 6 bases; nucleotides outside the gene matches: 10. CDR3 DNA sequence: TGTGCCTGGAGGACCAAGAACAGGGGGGTCGAGCAGTACTTC. It specifies CAWRTKNRGVEQYF.

The chain carries TRBV9 and TRBJ2-7; possible D gene TRBD2, 5 bases. The length of the CDR3 is 14 residues. Trimming shortened V by 0 bases and J by 3 bases, and 10 bases separated the two germline ends. Germline assignment: CDR1 SGDLS and CDR2 YYNGEE. The CDR3 is CASSVGGADYEQYF. The CDR3 DNA sequence: TGTGCCAGCAGCGTAGGGGGAGCTGACTACGAGCAGTACTTC.

This clone has only one observation. V and J are TRBV30 and TRBJ1-2, with TRBD1 matching 7 bases. The V segment lost 2 bases and the J segment 8 bases; nucleotides outside the gene matches: 8. Germline lookup yields CDR1 GTSNPN and CDR2 SVGIG (reference sequence). The CDR3 consists of 13 residues. CDR3 sequence (DNA): TGTGCCTGGAGTCCCGCTGACAGGGACGGCTACACCTTC. This gives the protein CAWSPADRDGYTF.

This clone was recorded a few times. The chain couples TRBV4-3 to TRBJ2-5; D may correspond to TRBD1 or TRBD2 (5 bases each). V lost 6 bases and J lost 3, with 11 bases in between. The V gene's germline CDR1 is LGHNA and CDR2 YSLEER. The CDR3 is made up of 13 amino acids. In nucleotides, the CDR3 is TGCGCCAGCAGTTCGGGGCCGGAAGAGACCCAGTACTTC. Translating it yields CASSSGPEETQYF.

The chain joins TRBV5-6 to TRBJ1-1, with D possibly TRBD1 on 6 matching bases. CDR1 is SGHDT and CDR2 is YYEEEE in the germline V gene. The CDR3 has 12 amino acids. V was trimmed by 0 bases and J by 8 bases, leaving 8 bases between them. The CDR3 loop is CASSLGGHEAFF. CDR3 nucleotide sequence: TGTGCCAGCAGCTTGGGGGGGCACGAAGCTTTCTTT.

This clone was recorded a few times. V and J are TRBV29-1 and TRBJ2-7; TRBD1 agrees at 10 bases. Trimming removed 6 bases from V and 3 bases from J; junction bases left unmatched: 5. Germline-derived CDR1 and CDR2 are SQVTM and ANQGSEA. The CDR3 sequence is 13 residues long. The CDR3 reads CSVRTGGSYEQYF. Written as DNA, the CDR3 is TGCAGCGTCCGGACAGGGGGAAGCTACGAGCAGTACTTC.

The sample holds a few counts of this clone. CDR3 in DNA: TGTGCCATCAGTGACCCGGGAAGACCGCTGCCCTACGAGCAGTACTTC. Residues: CAISDPGRPLPYEQYF. The chain carries TRBV10-3 and TRBJ2-7; D possibly corresponds to TRBD2 (5 bases). This CDR3 comprises 16 residues. Per the germline V gene, CDR1 is ENHRY and CDR2 is SYGVKD. Trimming took 3 bases from V and 2 from J, leaving 17 bases between them.

This clone was seen only a few times. The chain employs TRBV30 and TRBJ2-3, with TRBD2 identical over 10 bases. CDR3 length equals 16 residues. Trimming cost V 4 bases and J 2 bases; bases outside gene matches: 9. CDR1 and CDR2 from the germline V gene are GTSNPN and SVGIG (reference sequence). The CDR3 is CAWTPTSGRYTDTQYF. CDR3 in DNA: TGTGCCTGGACCCCGACTAGCGGGCGTTACACAGATACGCAGTATTTT.

The chain uses TRBV28 and TRBJ1-2; a possible D gene is TRBD1 (5 bases). The CDR3 sequence is 13 residues long. CDR1 is MDHEN, CDR2 SYDVKM, per germline. Trimming left V 2 bases short and J 8 bases short, with 12 bases between. CDR3 coding DNA: TGTGCCAGCAGTTTAGTCCAGGCAGGGGGCTACACCTTC. This encodes CASSLVQAGGYTF.

This clone was picked up a small number of times. The chain is built from TRBV5-4 and TRBJ2-5; 14 bases map to TRBD2. V gave up 4 bases and J gave up 4 bases; unmatched junction bases: 6. Germline V gives CDR1 SGHNT, CDR2 YYREEE (reference sequence). The CDR3 extends over 16 amino acids. The CDR3 DNA reads TGTGCCAGCAGCATGCCGGGACTAGCGGGAGCAGAGACCCAGTACTTC. Its protein product is CASSMPGLAGAETQYF.

This clone was seen just once. The chain uses TRBV30 and TRBJ2-4, with D possibly TRBD1 on 5 matching bases. Trimming pared 5 bases from V and 8 bases from J, leaving 13 bases between. Germline V CDR1 and CDR2: GTSNPN, SVGIG (reference sequence). The CDR3 consists of 12 residues. The CDR3 region has the DNA TGTGCCTGGGGGGCCCTAGGGGACATTCAGTACTTC. Residues: CAWGALGDIQYF.

This clone occurred once. The rearrangement links TRBV30 to TRBJ2-7; D ambiguous. The germline gives CDR1 GTSNPN, CDR2 SVGIG (reference sequence). Between the trimmed V and J ends, which lost 2 bases and 4 bases, there was a span of 15 bases. This CDR3 spans 14 amino acids. The CDR3 spells CAWSPPGPPYEQYF. The CDR3 DNA follows: TGTGCCTGGAGTCCACCGGGCCCGCCTTACGAGCAGTACTTC.

Within the sample, this clone is medium-sized. The rearrangement uses TRBV29-1 and TRBJ2-5; TRBD2 agrees at 7 bases. Germline CDR1 and CDR2: SQVTM and ANQGSEA. This CDR3 has 13 residues. V gave up 4 bases and J gave up 5 bases; unmatched junction bases: 7. CDR3 nucleotides: TGCAGCGTTGTCAGGGACTACCCTGAGACCCAGTACTTC. It codes for CSVVRDYPETQYF.

In its sample, this clone was seen a few times. The rearrangement links TRBV6-5 to TRBJ2-7, with 7 bases identical to TRBD1. V gave up 2 bases and J gave up 7 bases; unmatched junction bases: 8. This CDR3 contains 14 residues. The V gene's germline CDR1 is MNHEY and CDR2 SVGAGI. The CDR3 DNA reads as TGTGCCAGCAGTTACGGGCCAGGGACAGTTGAGCAGTACTTC. Amino acid sequence: CASSYGPGTVEQYF.

This clone was detected a few times. The CDR3 coding sequence is TGTGCCAGCAGTGCCCAGTCCTATGGCTACACCTTC. Protein product: CASSAQSYGYTF. The gene calls are TRBV25-1 and TRBJ1-2; no definite D call. V was cut by 4 bases and J by 4 bases, with 7 bases left in between. The CDR3 spans 12 residues. Germline CDR1 reads MGHDK; CDR2 reads SYGVNS.

This chain links TRBV6-5 with TRBJ1-2; D is perhaps TRBD1 (6 bases). V lost 7 bases and J lost 4, with 16 bases in between. The CDR3 covers 14 residues. The germline V gene encodes CDR1 MNHEY and CDR2 SVGAGI. As DNA, the CDR3 is TGTGCCAGCACCAAACCGGGACAACTCTATGGCTACACCTTC. Translated, it gives CASTKPGQLYGYTF.

The chain couples TRBV6-6 to TRBJ2-7; D is ambiguous. V lost 6 bases to trimming and J lost 1 base, with 4 bases between them. The V gene's germline CDR1 is MNHNY and CDR2 SVGAGI (reference sequence). The CDR3 runs to 11 residues. This CDR3 is CASSPSYEQYF. Here the CDR3 DNA reads TGTGCCAGCAGCCCATCCTACGAGCAGTACTTC.

This chain links TRBV5-6 with TRBJ2-1, with D uncertain. Germline lookup yields CDR1 SGHDT and CDR2 YYEEEE. Trimming removed 2 bases from V and 1 base from J, with 10 bases in between. This CDR3 contains 15 residues. CDR3 loop: CASSFGDRSYNEQFF. DNA of the CDR3: TGTGCCAGCAGCTTTGGGGATCGTTCCTACAATGAGCAGTTCTTC.

This clone appeared a few times. V is TRBV6-5 and J is TRBJ1-6; maybe TRBD1 (5 bases). The germline V and J ends were trimmed by 7 bases and 7 bases, with 8 bases remaining between them. The CDR3 extends over 12 amino acids. Germline V CDR1 and CDR2: MNHEY, SVGAGI. CDR3 region: CASKGMNSPLHF. DNA for the CDR3: TGTGCCAGCAAGGGGATGAATTCACCCCTCCACTTT.

The rearrangement joins TRBV6-5 to TRBJ1-6; D is possibly TRBD1 (6 bases). The CDR3 sequence is 16 residues long. V was shortened by 4 bases and J by 4 bases, with 14 bases between the two germline ends. Germline V gene sequence: CDR1 MNHEY, CDR2 SVGAGI. In DNA form, the CDR3 reads TGTGCCAGCAGTTCGGCGGAGGGGGGATATAATTCACCCCTCCACTTT. Translation: CASSSAEGGYNSPLHF.

V usage is TRBV5-1 and J usage is TRBJ2-7, with TRBD1 identical over 9 bases. Germline assignment: CDR1 SGHRS and CDR2 YFSETQ. J gave up 0 bases and V 4 bases, and 11 bases lay outside the gene matches. This CDR3 has 17 amino acids. This chain's CDR3 is CASSPGTGKSSSYEQYF. The CDR3 DNA reads TGCGCCAGCAGCCCGGGGACAGGGAAGTCCTCCTCCTACGAGCAGTACTTC.

This clone was counted between two and nine times. The chain employs TRBV30 and TRBJ2-7, with 8 bases that match TRBD2. V shed 3 bases, J shed 4 bases, and the junction held 20 bases outside the gene matches. The length of the CDR3 is 18 residues. Germline lookup yields CDR1 GTSNPN and CDR2 SVGIG (reference sequence). CDR3 region: CAWSADTFPGLVPYEQYF. The CDR3 nucleotides read TGTGCCTGGAGCGCTGACACCTTCCCGGGACTAGTTCCTTACGAGCAGTACTTC. Full variable domain (outside the CDR3, taken from reference TRBV30 and TRBJ2-7): SQTIHQWPATLVQPVGSPLSLECTVEGTSNPNLYWYRQAAGRGLQLLFYSVGIGQISSEVPQNLSASRPQDRQFILSSKKLLLSDSGFYLCAWSADTFPGLVPYEQYFGPGTRLTVT.

The chain combines TRBV4-3 with TRBJ2-7; a weak D match, TRBD2 (6 bases). V was pared by 0 bases and J by 3 bases, with 18 bases between. The germline V gene has CDR1 LGHNA and CDR2 YSLEER. The CDR3 runs to 17 residues. CDR3 nucleotides: TGCGCCAGCAGCCAAGATTGGGGCCTGGGGGGTTTCTACGAGCAGTACTTC. Translated: CASSQDWGLGGFYEQYF.